A selection of T cell receptor beta chains follows, all from one sample in a study of glioma-infiltrating T cells. TCRdb reanalysed the multiplex PCR reads using MiXCR and keeps one entry per CDR3 protein. The sample has fewer than 200,000 distinct CDR3 sequences; about 40% are singletons. The sequenced material came from glioma tissue, nonneoplastic brain tissue, or PBMCs (not recorded which). Every receptor here comes from a human donor with low-grade glioma or glioblastoma, undergoing nonglioma brain surgery, or in good health (not recorded which). The CDR3 runs from the conserved cysteine through the conserved F or W. The order of the fields is V gene, D gene, clone size, J gene, CDR3 length, CDR3 protein, CDR3 DNA. D genes are given only for firm matches. Rows may omit the clone size; those that give it use once, few, many or a size class.

v_gene: TRBV18; d_gene: NA; abundance: NA; j_gene: TRBJ1-1; len: 14; CDR3aa: CASSQPEANTEAFF; CDR3nt: TGTGCCAGCTCACAACCAGAGGCGAACACTGAAGCTTTCTTT
v_gene: TRBV11-2; d_gene: NA; abundance: many; j_gene: TRBJ2-3; len: 12; CDR3aa: CASSRTADTQYF; CDR3nt: TGTGCCAGCAGCAGGACTGCAGATACGCAGTATTTT
v_gene: TRBV5-1; d_gene: NA; abundance: few; j_gene: TRBJ1-1; len: 16; CDR3aa: CVSRVWAGGTNTEAFF; CDR3nt: TGCGTCAGCAGGGTCTGGGCAGGAGGGACGAACACTGAAGCTTTCTTT
v_gene: TRBV20-1; d_gene: TRBD2; abundance: many; j_gene: TRBJ2-3; len: 14; CDR3aa: CSAALAASTDTQYF; CDR3nt: TGCAGTGCTGCCCTAGCGGCCAGCACAGATACGCAGTATTTT
v_gene: TRBV4-2; d_gene: NA; abundance: many; j_gene: TRBJ1-1; len: 14; CDR3aa: CASSQEPGNTEAFF; CDR3nt: TGTGCCAGCAGCCAAGAACCCGGGAACACTGAAGCTTTCTTT
v_gene: TRBV28; d_gene: NA; abundance: many; j_gene: TRBJ1-4; len: 14; CDR3aa: CASSPTGGNEKLFF; CDR3nt: TGTGCCAGCAGCCCGACAGGCGGTAATGAAAAACTGTTTTTT
v_gene: TRBV14; d_gene: NA; abundance: NA; j_gene: TRBJ2-3; len: 15; CDR3aa: CASSRQGLGADTQYF; CDR3nt: TGTGCCAGCAGCCGTCAGGGATTAGGGGCAGATACGCAGTATTTT
v_gene: TRBV4-1; d_gene: NA; abundance: NA; j_gene: TRBJ1-4; len: 14; CDR3aa: CASSREQRWEKLFF; CDR3nt: TGCGCCAGCAGCCGGGAGCAAAGGTGGGAAAAACTGTTTTTT
v_gene: TRBV24-1; d_gene: NA; abundance: many; j_gene: TRBJ2-3; len: 11; CDR3aa: CATSERDTQYF; CDR3nt: TGTGCCACCAGTGAGAGGGATACGCAGTATTTT
v_gene: TRBV15; d_gene: NA; abundance: NA; j_gene: TRBJ1-1; len: 15; CDR3aa: CATSRDLWGNSEAFF; CDR3nt: TGTGCCACAAGCAGAGATCTGTGGGGGAACAGTGAAGCTTTCTTT
v_gene: TRBV7-9; d_gene: NA; abundance: NA; j_gene: TRBJ1-2; len: 13; CDR3aa: CASSPQGLRGYTF; CDR3nt: TGTGCCAGCAGCCCACAGGGTCTCCGGGGCTACACCTTC
v_gene: TRBV28; d_gene: NA; abundance: NA; j_gene: TRBJ2-1; len: 13; CDR3aa: CASSLTRVNEQFF; CDR3nt: TGTGCCAGCAGTTTGACCAGGGTCAATGAGCAGTTCTTC
v_gene: TRBV27; d_gene: NA; abundance: NA; j_gene: TRBJ1-1; len: 14; CDR3aa: CASSYDRLSNEAFF; CDR3nt: TGTGCCAGCAGTTATGACAGATTGAGCAATGAAGCTTTCTTT
v_gene: TRBV5-4; d_gene: NA; abundance: many; j_gene: TRBJ2-3; len: 14; CDR3aa: CASRWQGDTDTQYF; CDR3nt: TGTGCCAGCAGGTGGCAGGGTGACACAGATACGCAGTATTTT
v_gene: TRBV12-5; d_gene: NA; abundance: NA; j_gene: TRBJ2-1; len: 12; CDR3aa: CASDLVTPEQFF; CDR3nt: TGTGCTAGTGATTTGGTAACCCCTGAGCAGTTCTTC
v_gene: TRBV6-1; d_gene: NA; abundance: many; j_gene: TRBJ2-5; len: 14; CDR3aa: CASTWAFGQETQYF; CDR3nt: TGTGCCAGCACTTGGGCTTTCGGCCAAGAGACCCAGTACTTC
v_gene: TRBV4-1; d_gene: NA; abundance: NA; j_gene: TRBJ2-1; len: 15; CDR3aa: CANSLETRESNEQFF; CDR3nt: TGCGCCAACAGCTTGGAAACTCGGGAGAGCAATGAGCAGTTCTTC
v_gene: TRBV19; d_gene: NA; abundance: many; j_gene: TRBJ1-1; len: 14; CDR3aa: CASSLDSYYTEAFF; CDR3nt: TGTGCCAGTAGTCTCGACAGCTACTACACTGAAGCTTTCTTT